The 20 T cell receptor beta chains below all came from one sample that was sequenced in a study of Graves' ophthalmopathy and Graves' hyperthyroidism. RNA transcripts were the template, and TCR beta CDR3 regions were amplified from them. Investigators did first-round RT-PCR with HTBI primers, then second-round multiplex PCR. TCRdb ran MiXCR on the multiplex PCR reads and lists one entry per CDR3 protein. The repertoire includes about 620,000 distinct CDR3 sequences, 22% of them detected once, and about 6.6% sits in the top ten. Sequences were obtained from peripheral blood. Receptors originate from a young woman with stable Graves' hyperthyroidism. Some clones in this sample may be carry-over from other donors' samples.

Only a few counts were recorded for this clonotype. The chain recombines TRBV12-3 or TRBV12-4 with TRBJ1-1; D is uncertain. V was trimmed by 2 bases and J by 0 bases, leaving 4 bases between them. CDR3 size: 13 residues. The CDR3 DNA reads as TGTGCCAGCAGTTTAATTATGAACACTGAAGCTTTCTTT. Amino acids: CASSLIMNTEAFF.

The genes are TRBV12-3 or TRBV12-4 and TRBJ2-7, with a tentative D call TRBD2 (6 bases). The CDR3 runs to 14 residues. V lost 3 bases and J 6 bases, leaving 15 bases between the germline ends. This CDR3 is CASSFTGGFCEQYF. As DNA, the CDR3 is TGTGCCAGCAGTTTTACCGGGGGTTTCTGCGAGCAGTACTTC.

The J gene is TRBJ1-1, the V gene TRBV9; D is ambiguous. Trimming pared 0 bases from V and 8 bases from J, leaving 14 bases between. Germline V gene data show CDR1 as SGDLS and CDR2 as YYNGEE. CDR3 length: 14 amino acids. CDR3 nucleotides: TGTGCCAGCAGCGTAGGAGGAGACTCGGTAGAAGCTTTCTTT. It translates to CASSVGGDSVEAFF. The full variable domain, in which reference TRBV9 and TRBJ1-1 provide the parts outside the CDR3, is DSGVTQTPKHLITATGQRVTLRCSPRSGDLSVYWYQQSLDQGLQFLIQYYNGEERAKGNILERFSAQQFPDLHSELNLSSLELGDSALYFCASSVGGDSVEAFFGQGTRLTVV.

This clonotype was counted many times. The chain uses TRBV6-1 and TRBJ1-5; 10 nucleotides line up with TRBD1. This CDR3 comprises 17 residues. The germline gives CDR1 MNHNS, CDR2 SASEGT. V dropped 2 bases and J dropped 6; count of bases not matched to a gene: 10. CDR3 nucleotide sequence: TGTGCCAGCAGTGAAAGGACAGGGGGAGACGTAGGTCAGCCCCAGCATTTT. Its protein product is CASSERTGGDVGQPQHF.

The gene calls are TRBV12-3 or TRBV12-4 and TRBJ2-7; D may be TRBD1 (6 bases). CDR3 length: 13 residues. V lost 5 bases, J lost 3 bases, and 11 bases lay in between. CDR3 coding DNA: TGTGCCAGCAGTCGGACAGTTTTCTACGAGCAGTACTTC. The encoded protein is CASSRTVFYEQYF.

The chain combines TRBV11-1 with TRBJ1-1; 9 positions match TRBD1. The germline V gene encodes CDR1 SGHAT and CDR2 FQDESV (reference sequence). J lost 4 bases, V lost 1 base, and 7 bases had no gene match. This CDR3 is 16 amino acids long. The CDR3 DNA is TGTGCCAGCAGCTTAGTCGGGACAGGGCTGGGCACTGAAGCTTTCTTT. Translation gives CASSLVGTGLGTEAFF.

This clonotype was seen a handful of times. The V gene is TRBV14, the J gene TRBJ1-1, with D possibly being TRBD1 (5 bases). This CDR3 is 14 amino acids long. Germline CDR1 is SGHDN and CDR2 is FVKESK. The V and J ends lost 5 bases and 5 bases respectively, with 15 bases between them. CDR3 residues: CASSETQGYTEAFF. CDR3 sequence (DNA): TGTGCCAGCAGCGAAACGCAGGGTTATACTGAAGCTTTCTTT.

This clonotype was seen many times. The chain couples TRBV20-1 to TRBJ1-2, with 8 bases aligning to TRBD1. This CDR3 spans 14 amino acids. V was clipped by 3 bases and J by 3 bases; unmatched bases: 6. Germline V lookup: CDR1 DFQATT, CDR2 SNEGSKA (reference sequence). Written as DNA, the CDR3 is TGCAGTGCTAGGGGGGACAGGTACTACTATGGCTACACCTTC. Protein sequence: CSARGDRYYYGYTF.

This clonotype was seen repeatedly, ten times or more. The V and J genes are TRBV5-1 and TRBJ2-5; D unresolved. CDR3 size: 11 residues. The V gene lost 5 bases and the J gene lost 0 bases, with 2 bases spanning the gap. CDR1 and CDR2 from the germline V gene are SGHRS and YFSETQ. The CDR3: CASRNQETQYF. The CDR3 DNA reads TGCGCCAGCAGAAACCAAGAGACCCAGTACTTC. Full variable domain (rest looked up from reference TRBV5-1 and TRBJ2-5): KAGVTQTPRYLIKTRGQQVTLSCSPISGHRSVSWYQQTPGQGLQFLFEYFSETQRNKGNFPGRFSGRQFSNSRSEMNVSTLELGDSALYLCASRNQETQYFGPGTRLLVL.

The chain couples TRBV6-5 to TRBJ1-2; D gene ambiguous. The CDR3 totals 13 residues. Trimming cost V 4 bases and J 0 bases, with 6 bases left between them. Germline loops: CDR1 MNHEY, CDR2 SVGAGI. The CDR3 DNA reads as TGTGCCAGCAGTTCCGACACTAACTATGGCTACACCTTC. Its protein product is CASSSDTNYGYTF.

Note on this clonotype: A read error is likely, as this CDR3 ends without the conserved phenylalanine or tryptophan. No DNA is shown, since the ends of the CDR3 on it are uncertain; the CDR3 is the one TCRdb lists. V is TRBV20-1 and J is TRBJ1-2. Including both end residues, the CDR3 is 15 amino acids long. Germline lookup yields CDR1 DFQATT and CDR2 SNEGSKA (reference sequence). This CDR3 is CSASDRSEGDGGYRV.

This clonotype came up many times. The J gene is TRBJ2-5, the V gene TRBV6-5, with unresolved D. Germline V gene sequence: CDR1 MNHEY, CDR2 SVGAGI. The V and J ends lost 2 bases and 5 bases respectively, with 9 bases between them. The CDR3 totals 13 residues. DNA of the CDR3: TGTGCCAGCAGTTACAGGGTCGGTGAGACCCAGTACTTC. It translates to CASSYRVGETQYF.

Points on this clonotype: An end of the junction does not agree with germline; a read error may underlie this. CDR3 region: CTSIAMNTEAFF. The CDR3 DNA follows: TGTACCAGCATAGCGATGAACACTGAAGCTTTCTTT. The chain employs TRBV6-1 and TRBJ1-1, with unresolved D. Germline CDR1 MNHNS, CDR2 SASEGT. The CDR3 is 12 residues long.

This clonotype was picked up many times. The genes are TRBV28 and TRBJ1-2; D possibly corresponds to TRBD1 (6 bases). CDR3 length: 13 amino acids. Trimming stripped 5 bases from V and 4 bases from J, with 11 bases between. Germline V gives CDR1 MDHEN, CDR2 SYDVKM. In DNA, the CDR3 is TGTGCCAGCAGTCACAGGGAGCCCTATGGCTACACCTTC. Its protein product is CASSHREPYGYTF.

The gene calls are TRBV20-1 and TRBJ2-5; D is ambiguous. Germline CDR1 DFQATT, CDR2 SNEGSKA (reference sequence). The CDR3 has 12 residues. Trimming left V 6 bases short and J 0 bases short, with 8 bases between. The CDR3, as DNA: TGCAGTGCCGAGCGAAACCAAGAGACCCAGTACTTC. It yields the protein CSAERNQETQYF.

This rearrangement joins TRBV4-1 to TRBJ2-7; no clear D gene. Trimming shortened V by 5 bases and J by 1 base, and 15 bases separated the two germline ends. Per germline, CDR1 MGHRA and CDR2 YSYEKL. The CDR3 runs to 15 residues. The CDR3 loop is CASSSLRAPSYEQYF. Written as DNA, the CDR3 is TGCGCCAGCAGCTCCCTGCGCGCCCCTTCCTACGAGCAGTACTTC.

J is TRBJ2-1 and V is TRBV6-2 or TRBV6-3; tentative D call: TRBD2 (7 bases). This CDR3 contains 18 residues. Trimming removed 7 bases from V and 1 base from J, with 23 bases in between. Germline lookup yields CDR1 MNHEY and CDR2 SVGEGT. CDR3 sequence reads: CASTTPGGNPGSYNEQFF. CDR3 DNA sequence: TGTGCCAGCACCACCCCGGGGGGCAACCCGGGATCCTACAATGAGCAGTTCTTC.

In regard to this clonotype: Likely a read error: the CDR3 ends without its conserved phenylalanine or tryptophan. This chain links TRBV10-3 with TRBJ2-5, with 8 bases fitting TRBD1. Germline CDR1 ENHRY, CDR2 SYGVKD. J lost 4 bases, V lost 10 bases, and 11 bases had no gene match. The CDR3 extends over 14 amino acids. The CDR3, as DNA: TGTGCCACTACGGACAGGGCGAGGGGAGAGACCCAGTACCTC. The encoded protein is CATTDRARGETQYL.

The CDR3 coding sequence is TGTGCCAGCAGCGTAGGTGAGGGGGGCAGCACCGGGGAGCTGTTTTTT. It yields the protein CASSVGEGGSTGELFF. The chain joins TRBV9 to TRBJ2-2; D possibly matches TRBD1 or TRBD2 (6 bases each). Trimming took off 0 bases at V and 4 bases at J, with 13 bases between the two ends. The CDR3 length is 16 residues. CDR1 and CDR2 (germline): SGDLS, YYNGEE.

This chain joins TRBV18 and TRBJ1-6; D gene ambiguous. CDR3 length equals 15 residues. The germline V gene has CDR1 KGHSH and CDR2 LQKENI. V lost 4 bases, J lost 3 bases, and 10 bases lay in between. CDR3 sequence (DNA): TGTGCCAGCTCACAGCTCAGCAACTATAATTCACCCCTCCACTTT. It translates to CASSQLSNYNSPLHF.